A selection of T cell receptor beta chains follows, all from one sample in a study of blood T cell repertoires in COVID-19. This table comes from immunoSEQ multiplex PCR, and its TCRdb copy is limited to in-frame clones, with some not included. The sample includes tens of thousands of clones, about 90% seen only once; the top ten take approximately 6.8%. Material for sequencing was peripheral blood. Receptors originate from a woman older than 75 with active COVID-19. Both conserved end residues are trimmed from each CDR3.

J gene | V gene | CDR3 protein
TRBJ2-4 | TRBV7-8 | ASSRGPGAKNIQY
TRBJ2-5 | TRBV6-5 | ASRDRTSGKETQY
TRBJ2-6 | TRBV30 | ARGSSGANVLT
TRBJ2-5 | TRBV24-1 | ATSDPTGGGETQY
TRBJ1-1 | TRBV6-2/TRBV6-3 | ASSYPSEAF
TRBJ2-7 | TRBV7-2 | ASSLRLDREQY
TRBJ2-7 | TRBV6-2/TRBV6-3 | ASSPRTGRNEQY
TRBJ1-2 | TRBV30 | AWSVAGRTNYGYT
TRBJ2-3 | TRBV5-1 | ASSLAAGTSTDTQY
TRBJ1-3 | TRBV6-6 | ASKKGDLWGNTIY
TRBJ2-2 | TRBV5-5 | ASSLEVRWTGGPGELF
TRBJ1-3 | TRBV27 | ASSPKPGLAPGNTIY
TRBJ1-2 | TRBV7-9 | ASSSPALANYGYT
TRBJ2-1 | TRBV7-8 | ASSPIRGDEQF
TRBJ2-7 | TRBV3-1/TRBV3-2 | ASSQDPFSYEQY
TRBJ1-1 | TRBV5-4 | ASTRQSRIGTEAF